This TCR beta chain is from a study of blood T cell repertoires in COVID-19. This CDR3 spans 16 amino acids. The germline CDR1 and CDR2 sequences are SGDLS and YYNGEE. The ends lost 0 bases at V and 4 bases at J; junction bases unmatched: 9. The count of this clone is one. Using immunoSEQ multiplex PCR, the repertoire was profiled, and TCRdb retains in-frame clones only, with some absent. Of 100,000 or so clones listed, roughly two thirds are singletons. The sequencing sample was made of peripheral blood. The sequence came from a man older than 75 with acute or convalescent COVID-19. The rearrangement uses TRBV9 and TRBJ2-5, with 7 bases identical to TRBD1. CDR3 sequence: CASSVGQGVQSETQYF. The CDR3, as DNA: TGTGCCAGCAGCGTAGGACAGGGTGTCCAGTCAGAGACCCAGTACTTC. Combining the CDR3 with reference TRBV9 and TRBJ2-5 gives the whole variable domain DSGVTQTPKHLITATGQRVTLRCSPRSGDLSVYWYQQSLDQGLQFLIQYYNGEERAKGNILERFSAQQFPDLHSELNLSSLELGDSALYFCASSVGQGVQSETQYFGPGTRLLVL.